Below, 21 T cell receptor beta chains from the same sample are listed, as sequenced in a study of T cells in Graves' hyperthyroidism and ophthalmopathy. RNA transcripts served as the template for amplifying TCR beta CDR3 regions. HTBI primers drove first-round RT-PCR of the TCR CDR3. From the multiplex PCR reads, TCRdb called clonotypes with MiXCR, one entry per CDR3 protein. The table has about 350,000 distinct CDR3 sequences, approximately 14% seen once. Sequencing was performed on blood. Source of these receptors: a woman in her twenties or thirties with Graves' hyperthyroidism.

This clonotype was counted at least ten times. CDR3 amino acids: CASTPTSGRTNEQFF. In DNA form, the CDR3 reads TGTGCCAGCACCCCTACTAGCGGGAGGACGAATGAGCAGTTCTTC. The chain uses TRBV3-1 and TRBJ2-1; 12 nucleotides line up with TRBD2. Trimming at V came to 7 bases and at J to 7 bases, leaving 8 bases not matched to a gene. The CDR3 runs to 15 residues. Germline V gene data show CDR1 as LGHDT and CDR2 as YNNKEL (reference sequence).

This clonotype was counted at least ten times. The CDR3 DNA reads TGTGCCTGGGGGTGGACGGGGACTGAAGCTTTCTTT. Residues: CAWGWTGTEAFF. V usage is TRBV30 and J usage is TRBJ1-1; no definite D call. In germline, CDR1 is GTSNPN, CDR2 SVGIG (reference sequence). Trimming cost V 5 bases and J 5 bases, with 12 bases left between them. The CDR3 runs 12 residues.

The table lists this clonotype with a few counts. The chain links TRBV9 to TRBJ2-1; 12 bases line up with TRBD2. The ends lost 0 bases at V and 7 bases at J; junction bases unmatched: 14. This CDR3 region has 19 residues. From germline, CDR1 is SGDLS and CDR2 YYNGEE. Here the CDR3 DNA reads TGTGCCAGCAGCGTAGGTTTAAAGGCGACTAGCGGGAGACTGAATGAGCAGTTCTTC. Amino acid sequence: CASSVGLKATSGRLNEQFF.

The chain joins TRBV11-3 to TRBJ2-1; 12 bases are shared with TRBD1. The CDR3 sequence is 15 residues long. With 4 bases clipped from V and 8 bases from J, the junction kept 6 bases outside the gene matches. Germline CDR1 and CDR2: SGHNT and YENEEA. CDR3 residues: CASSSGDRGRDEQFF. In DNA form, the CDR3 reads TGTGCCAGCAGCTCCGGGGACAGGGGGCGCGATGAGCAGTTCTTC.

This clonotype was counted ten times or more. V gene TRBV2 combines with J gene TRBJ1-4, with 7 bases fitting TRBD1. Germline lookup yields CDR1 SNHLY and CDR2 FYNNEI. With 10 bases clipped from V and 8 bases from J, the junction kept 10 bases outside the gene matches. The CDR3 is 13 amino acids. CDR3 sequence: CATTGTAGEKLFF. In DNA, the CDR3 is TGTGCCACTACCGGGACAGCGGGGGAAAAACTGTTTTTT.

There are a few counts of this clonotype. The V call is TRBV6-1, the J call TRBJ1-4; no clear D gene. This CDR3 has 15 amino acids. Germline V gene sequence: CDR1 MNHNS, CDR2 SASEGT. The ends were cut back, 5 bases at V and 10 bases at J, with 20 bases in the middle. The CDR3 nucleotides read TGTGCCAGCAGTCAAAGGGTTGGCGGTGGTGTAAAACTGTTTTTT. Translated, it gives CASSQRVGGGVKLFF.

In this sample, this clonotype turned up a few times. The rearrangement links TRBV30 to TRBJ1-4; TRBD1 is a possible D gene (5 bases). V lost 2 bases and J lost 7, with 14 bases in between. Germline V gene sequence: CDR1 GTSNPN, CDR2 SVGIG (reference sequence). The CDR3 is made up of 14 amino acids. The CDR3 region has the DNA TGTGCCTGGAGTCGGAGCCCCGGGGGTGAAAAACTGTTTTTT. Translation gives CAWSRSPGGEKLFF.

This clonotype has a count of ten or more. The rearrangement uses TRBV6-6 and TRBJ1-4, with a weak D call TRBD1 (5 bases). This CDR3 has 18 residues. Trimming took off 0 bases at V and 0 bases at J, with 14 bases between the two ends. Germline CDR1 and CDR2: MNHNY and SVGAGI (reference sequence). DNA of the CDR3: TGTGCCAGCAGTTACTCGATAGGGACCCATGCAACTAATGAAAAACTGTTTTTT. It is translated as CASSYSIGTHATNEKLFF.

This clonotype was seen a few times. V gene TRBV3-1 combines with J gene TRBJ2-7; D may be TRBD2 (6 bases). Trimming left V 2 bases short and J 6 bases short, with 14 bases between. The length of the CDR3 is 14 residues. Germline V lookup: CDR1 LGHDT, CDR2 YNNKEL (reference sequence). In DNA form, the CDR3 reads TGTGCCAGCAGCCAAAGCGGCGGGGCTCGCGAGCAGTACTTC. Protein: CASSQSGGAREQYF.

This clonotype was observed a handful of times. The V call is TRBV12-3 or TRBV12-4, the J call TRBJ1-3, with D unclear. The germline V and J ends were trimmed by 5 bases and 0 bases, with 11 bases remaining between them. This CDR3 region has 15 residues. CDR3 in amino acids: CASSTGVHSGNTIYF. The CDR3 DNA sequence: TGTGCCAGCAGTACGGGCGTCCACTCTGGAAACACCATATATTTT.

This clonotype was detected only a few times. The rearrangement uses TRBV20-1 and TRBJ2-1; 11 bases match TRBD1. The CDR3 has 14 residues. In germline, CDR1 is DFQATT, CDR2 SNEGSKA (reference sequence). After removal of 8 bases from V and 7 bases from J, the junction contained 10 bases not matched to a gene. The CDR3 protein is CSPDGQGAKNEQFF. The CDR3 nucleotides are TGCAGTCCCGATGGACAGGGGGCTAAAAATGAGCAGTTCTTC.

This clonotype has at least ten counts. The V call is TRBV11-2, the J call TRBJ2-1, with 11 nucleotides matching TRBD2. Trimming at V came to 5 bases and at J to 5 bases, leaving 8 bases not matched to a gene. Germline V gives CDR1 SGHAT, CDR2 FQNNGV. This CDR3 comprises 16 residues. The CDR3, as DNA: TGTGCCAGCAGCCCTAGGGGACTAGCGGCCAACAATGAGCAGTTCTTC. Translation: CASSPRGLAANNEQFF.

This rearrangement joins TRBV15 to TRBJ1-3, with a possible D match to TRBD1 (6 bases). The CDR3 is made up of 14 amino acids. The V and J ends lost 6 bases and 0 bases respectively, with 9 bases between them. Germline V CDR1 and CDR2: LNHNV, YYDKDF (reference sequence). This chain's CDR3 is CATSGRGSGNTIYF. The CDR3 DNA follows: TGTGCCACCAGTGGCAGGGGCTCTGGAAACACCATATATTTT.

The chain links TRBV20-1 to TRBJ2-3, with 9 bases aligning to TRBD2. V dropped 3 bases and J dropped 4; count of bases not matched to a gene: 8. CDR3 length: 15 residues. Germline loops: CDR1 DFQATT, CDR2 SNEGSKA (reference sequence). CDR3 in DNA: TGCAGTGCTAGTGAGGGACTAGCTGCGCCAGATACGCAGTATTTT. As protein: CSASEGLAAPDTQYF.

The CDR3 loop is CASSLIRGTNTGELFF. Written as DNA, the CDR3 is TGCGCCAGCAGCCTCATTCGCGGGACGAACACCGGGGAGCTGTTTTTT. The chain is built from TRBV4-1 and TRBJ2-2, with D possibly matching TRBD2 (6 bases). The CDR3 extends over 16 amino acids. V was clipped by 4 bases and J by 0 bases, with 12 bases between them. Germline assignment: CDR1 MGHRA and CDR2 YSYEKL.

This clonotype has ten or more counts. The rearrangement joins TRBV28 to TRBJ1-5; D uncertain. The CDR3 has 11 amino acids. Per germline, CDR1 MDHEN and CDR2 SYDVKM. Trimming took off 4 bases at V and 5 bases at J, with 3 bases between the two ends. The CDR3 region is CASSSHQPQHF. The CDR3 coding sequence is TGTGCCAGCAGTTCGCATCAGCCCCAGCATTTT.

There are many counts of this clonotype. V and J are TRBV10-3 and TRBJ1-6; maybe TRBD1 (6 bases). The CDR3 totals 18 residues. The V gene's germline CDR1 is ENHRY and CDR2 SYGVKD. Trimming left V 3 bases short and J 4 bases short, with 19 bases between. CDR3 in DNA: TGTGCCATCAGTGACCCCTCGGGGAACAGGGCGTATAATTCACCCCTCCACTTT. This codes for CAISDPSGNRAYNSPLHF.

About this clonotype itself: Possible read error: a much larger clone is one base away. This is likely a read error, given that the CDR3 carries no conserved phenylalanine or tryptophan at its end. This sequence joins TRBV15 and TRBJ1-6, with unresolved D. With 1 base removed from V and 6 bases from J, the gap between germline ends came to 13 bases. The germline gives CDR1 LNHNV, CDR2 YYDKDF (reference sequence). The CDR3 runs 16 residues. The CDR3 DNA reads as TGTGCCACCAGCAGAGGAAGAGAACAGCCTAATTCACCCCTCCACCTT. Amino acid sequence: CATSRGREQPNSPLHL.

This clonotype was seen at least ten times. The CDR3 bases are TGTGCCAGCAGCCTTGGGGGGGGGAACACTGAAGCTTTCTTT. This encodes CASSLGGGNTEAFF. This chain joins TRBV28 and TRBJ1-1; a weak D match, TRBD1 (5 bases). V was shortened by 6 bases and J by 1 base, with 12 bases between the two germline ends. CDR1 is MDHEN and CDR2 is SYDVKM in the germline V gene. The CDR3 runs 14 residues.

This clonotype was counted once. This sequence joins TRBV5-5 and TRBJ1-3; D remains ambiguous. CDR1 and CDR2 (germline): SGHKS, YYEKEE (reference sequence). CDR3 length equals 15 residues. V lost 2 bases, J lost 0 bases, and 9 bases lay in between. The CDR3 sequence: CASSFSAFSGNTIYF. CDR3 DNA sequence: TGTGCCAGCAGCTTTTCCGCCTTCTCTGGAAACACCATATATTTT. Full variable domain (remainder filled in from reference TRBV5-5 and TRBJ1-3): DAGVTQSPTHLIKTRGQQVTLRCSPISGHKSVSWYQQVLGQGPQFIFQYYEKEERGRGNFPDRFSARQFPNYSSELNVNALLLGDSALYLCASSFSAFSGNTIYFGEGSWLTVV.

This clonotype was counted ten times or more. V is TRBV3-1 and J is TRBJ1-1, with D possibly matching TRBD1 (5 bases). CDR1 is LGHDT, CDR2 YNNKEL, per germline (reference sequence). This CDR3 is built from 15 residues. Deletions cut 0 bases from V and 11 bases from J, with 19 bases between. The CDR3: CASSQDPTVGPSAFF. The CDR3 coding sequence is TGTGCCAGCAGCCAAGATCCGACAGTTGGGCCATCGGCTTTCTTT.